The 20 T cell receptor beta chains below come from one sample, sequenced in a study of blood T cell repertoires in COVID-19. The assay was immunoSEQ multiplex PCR, and TCRdb's table has in-frame clones only and misses some. The table lists around 150,000 clones, roughly nine tenths of them singletons. The sequencing sample was made of peripheral blood. The receptors stem from a man aged 18 to 30 with acute or convalescent COVID-19.

The J gene is TRBJ2-1, the V gene TRBV7-9; the match to TRBD1 covers 10 bases. This CDR3 is built from 15 residues. The V and J ends lost 4 bases and 6 bases, in that order; junction bases with no gene match: 6. Germline CDR1 reads SEHNR; CDR2 reads FQNEAQ (reference sequence). The CDR3 region has the DNA TGTGCCAGCAGCTCCCCCGGGACAGGGGCCAATGAGCAGTTCTTC. Translated: CASSSPGTGANEQFF.

The genes are TRBV2 and TRBJ1-5, with 8 bases that match TRBD1. The CDR3 is 15 residues long. The germline V gene has CDR1 SNHLY and CDR2 FYNNEI. V dropped 4 bases and J dropped 6; count of bases not matched to a gene: 8. The CDR3 nucleotides are TGTGCCAGCAGTGGAGGACAGGGATGGGGTCAGCCCCAGCATTTT. It encodes CASSGGQGWGQPQHF.

The CDR3 region is CASKLDRVSGNTIYF. For the CDR3, the DNA is TGTGCCAGCAAACTGGACAGAGTCTCTGGAAACACCATATATTTT. The chain uses TRBV7-9 and TRBJ1-3; perhaps TRBD1 as D (6 bases). Looked up from germline, CDR1 is SEHNR and CDR2 is FQNEAQ (reference sequence). This CDR3 has 15 amino acids. The ends were cut back, 7 bases at V and 0 bases at J, with 13 bases in the middle. Based on the CDR3 plus reference TRBV7-9 and TRBJ1-3, the full variable domain is DTGVSQNPRHKITKRGQNVTFRCDPISEHNRLYWYRQTLGQGPEFLTYFQNEAQLEKSRLLSDRFSAERPKGSFSTLEIQRTEQGDSAMYLCASKLDRVSGNTIYFGEGSWLTVV.

The genes are TRBV6-4 and TRBJ2-1, with D uncertain. The V gene's germline CDR1 is MRHNA and CDR2 SNTAGT. Deletions cut 0 bases from V and 0 bases from J, with 6 bases between. This CDR3 is 15 amino acids long. Here the CDR3 reads CASSDSERSYNEQFF. CDR3 DNA sequence: TGTGCCAGCAGTGACTCGGAGCGCTCCTACAATGAGCAGTTCTTC.

The chain joins TRBV7-2 to TRBJ1-5, with a tentative D call TRBD1 (5 bases). This CDR3 comprises 16 residues. In germline, CDR1 is SGHTA, CDR2 FQGNSA. The germline V and J ends were trimmed by 5 bases and 2 bases, with 16 bases remaining between them. The CDR3 DNA is TGTGCCAGCAGCAAATACAGGTACGGCGGCAATCAGCCCCAGCATTTT. This translates into CASSKYRYGGNQPQHF. The full variable domain, rest sourced from reference TRBV7-2 and TRBJ1-5, is GAGVSQSPSNKVTEKGKDVELRCDPISGHTALYWYRQSLGQGLEFLIYFQGNSAPDKSGLPSDRFSAERTGGSVSTLTIQRTQQEDSAVYLCASSKYRYGGNQPQHFGDGTRLSIL.

J is TRBJ2-7 and V is TRBV10-1; D is ambiguous. The CDR3 sequence is 12 residues long. With 4 bases removed from V and 4 bases from J, the gap between germline ends came to 8 bases. Per germline, CDR1 WNHNN and CDR2 SYGVQD (reference sequence). The CDR3 DNA is TGCGCCAGCAGTGGGCCCAGTTACGAGCAGTACTTC. This codes for CASSGPSYEQYF.

The J gene is TRBJ2-1, the V gene TRBV4-2; 9 bases agree with TRBD2. V was clipped by 1 base and J by 7 bases; unmatched bases: 2. There are 14 residues in the CDR3. Per the germline V gene, CDR1 is LGHNA and CDR2 is YNFKEQ. CDR3 in DNA: TGTGCCAGCAGCCAAGCTAGCGGGATTAATGAGCAGTTCTTC. This sequence encodes CASSQASGINEQFF.

The genes are TRBV25-1 and TRBJ1-2; maybe TRBD1 (5 bases). V lost 2 bases and J lost 4, with 8 bases in between. Germline V lookup: CDR1 MGHDK, CDR2 SYGVNS. The CDR3 length is 13 residues. This chain's CDR3 is CASSEGRVYGYTF. For the CDR3, the DNA is TGTGCCAGCAGTGAAGGCAGGGTCTATGGCTACACCTTC.

The rearrangement joins TRBV5-5 to TRBJ1-2, with 8 bases aligning to TRBD1. The CDR3 length is 16 residues. Germline CDR1 and CDR2: SGHKS and YYEKEE (reference sequence). Trimming at V came to 5 bases and at J to 2 bases, leaving 11 bases not matched to a gene. This CDR3 is CASRTGDQLMNYGYTF. Here the CDR3 DNA reads TGTGCCAGCAGGACAGGGGACCAATTGATGAACTATGGCTACACCTTC.

The chain joins TRBV6-4 to TRBJ2-7, with D perhaps matching TRBD1 (5 bases). The CDR3 covers 14 residues. The germline V gene has CDR1 MRHNA and CDR2 SNTAGT. Trimming pared 7 bases from V and 1 base from J, leaving 14 bases between. The CDR3 DNA reads TGTGCCAGCAAGCCCAGGGTAGGGTCCTACGAGCAGTACTTC. Translating it yields CASKPRVGSYEQYF.

In this sample, this clone turned up once. The CDR3 protein is CASSASAGNTIYF. CDR3 DNA sequence: TGTGCCAGCAGTGCCAGTGCCGGAAACACCATATATTTT. The chain employs TRBV25-1 and TRBJ1-3, with D uncertain. This CDR3 is built from 13 residues. The germline gives CDR1 MGHDK, CDR2 SYGVNS. V was clipped by 4 bases and J by 4 bases, with 8 bases between them.

This chain links TRBV6-5 with TRBJ1-4; no clear D gene. The germline V gene encodes CDR1 MNHEY and CDR2 SVGAGI. The germline V and J ends were trimmed by 6 bases and 8 bases, with 7 bases remaining between them. The CDR3 has 11 amino acids. DNA for the CDR3: TGTGCCAGCAGGGTGAGGGAAAAACTGTTTTTT. Protein product: CASRVREKLFF.

V gene TRBV6-4 combines with J gene TRBJ2-1; TRBD2 aligns across 13 bases. This CDR3 contains 14 residues. Germline values: CDR1 MRHNA, CDR2 SNTAGT. V lost 8 bases, J lost 10 bases, and 8 bases stayed unmatched. The CDR3 reads CASARTSGSREQFF. The CDR3 region has the DNA TGTGCCAGCGCCCGGACTAGCGGGAGTAGGGAGCAGTTCTTC.

This clone was observed a single time. This chain links TRBV6-6 with TRBJ1-1; D unresolved. The CDR3 sequence is 13 residues long. V lost 0 bases and J 14 bases, leaving 16 bases between the germline ends. The germline CDR1 and CDR2 sequences are MNHNY and SVGAGI (reference sequence). This chain's CDR3 is CASSYSTEPQVFF. In nucleotides, the CDR3 is TGTGCCAGCAGTTACTCGACGGAGCCTCAAGTGTTCTTT.

The chain uses TRBV4-1 and TRBJ2-5, with a tentative D call TRBD1 (5 bases). In germline, CDR1 is MGHRA, CDR2 YSYEKL. The CDR3 is made up of 13 amino acids. Trimming took off 0 bases at V and 4 bases at J, with 6 bases between the two ends. DNA for the CDR3: TGCGCCAGCAGCCAAGATAGGGGAGAGACCCAGTACTTC. Translated, it gives CASSQDRGETQYF.

This clone was recorded only once. The chain recombines TRBV28 with TRBJ1-2; D not resolved. V was clipped by 2 bases and J by 4 bases, with 11 bases between them. CDR3 length: 14 amino acids. Germline lookup yields CDR1 MDHEN and CDR2 SYDVKM. CDR3 residues: CASSLGGAAYGYTF. CDR3 in DNA: TGTGCCAGCAGTTTAGGCGGAGCTGCCTATGGCTACACCTTC.

This sequence joins TRBV5-5 and TRBJ1-2; 8 nucleotides line up with TRBD1. This CDR3 is 15 amino acids long. Germline loops: CDR1 SGHKS, CDR2 YYEKEE (reference sequence). With V trimmed by 2 bases and J by 4 bases, 7 bases remained unmatched. CDR3 sequence: CASSFEGQGPYGYTF. CDR3 in DNA: TGTGCCAGCAGCTTTGAAGGACAGGGCCCCTATGGCTACACCTTC.

The chain couples TRBV6-2 or TRBV6-3 to TRBJ2-4; TRBD1 agrees at 10 bases. The germline CDR1 and CDR2 sequences are MNHEY and SVGEGT. This CDR3 region has 16 residues. J gave up 6 bases and V 5 bases, and 10 bases lay outside the gene matches. CDR3 protein: CASSTGTGAIVNIQYF. CDR3 DNA: TGTGCCAGCAGTACCGGGACAGGGGCCATTGTAAACATTCAGTACTTC.

The rearrangement links TRBV7-9 to TRBJ1-1, with D uncertain. Germline V gives CDR1 SEHNR, CDR2 FQNEAQ (reference sequence). The CDR3 runs 11 residues. V gave up 3 bases and J gave up 5 bases, with 4 bases separating them. This chain's CDR3 is CASSFQTEAFF. CDR3 DNA sequence: TGTGCCAGCAGCTTCCAGACTGAAGCTTTCTTT.

This clone was counted a single time. The genes are TRBV30 and TRBJ1-4; TRBD1 matches 8 bases. This CDR3 is built from 14 residues. J lost 4 bases, V lost 4 bases, and 5 bases had no gene match. CDR1 GTSNPN and CDR2 SVGIG come from the germline V gene (reference sequence). The CDR3: CAWTGGAGNEKLFF. CDR3 sequence (DNA): TGTGCCTGGACAGGGGGCGCGGGTAATGAAAAACTGTTTTTT.